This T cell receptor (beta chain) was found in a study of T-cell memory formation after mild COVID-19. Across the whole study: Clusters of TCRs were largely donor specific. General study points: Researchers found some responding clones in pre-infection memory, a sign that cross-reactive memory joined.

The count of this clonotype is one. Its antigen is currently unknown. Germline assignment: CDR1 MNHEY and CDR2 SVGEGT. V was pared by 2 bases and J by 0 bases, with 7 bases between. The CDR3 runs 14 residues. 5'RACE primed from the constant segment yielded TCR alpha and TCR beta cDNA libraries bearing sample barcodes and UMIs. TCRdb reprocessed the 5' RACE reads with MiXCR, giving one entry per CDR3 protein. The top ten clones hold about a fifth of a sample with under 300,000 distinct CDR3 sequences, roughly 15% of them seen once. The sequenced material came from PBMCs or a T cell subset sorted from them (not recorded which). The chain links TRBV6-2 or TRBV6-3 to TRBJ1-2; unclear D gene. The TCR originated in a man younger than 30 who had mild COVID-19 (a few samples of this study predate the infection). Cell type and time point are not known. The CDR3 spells CASSYAPANYGYTF. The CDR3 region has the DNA TGTGCCAGCAGTTACGCCCCGGCTAACTATGGCTACACCTTC.